A selection of T cell receptor beta chains follows, all from one sample in a study of regulatory T cells in long-lasting Graves disease. TCRdb re-analysed the multiplex PCR reads in MiXCR, keeping a single row per CDR3 protein. The sample lists about 470,000 distinct CDR3 sequences; less than 25% were seen once. This material consisted of peripheral blood mononuclear cells (PBMCs), taken when the disease was refractory, from a patient treated with antithyroid drugs. The receptors shown here come from a female donor with Graves disease. The CDR3 runs from the conserved cysteine through the conserved F or W. Each record gives: clone size, CDR3 length, D gene, J gene, V gene, CDR3 DNA, CDR3 protein. The D gene is left open where the match is weak. Rows give clone size only sometimes, using once, few, many, or a class for an expanded clone.

>-|16|TRBD2|TRBJ2-5|TRBV27
TGTGCCAGCAGTTTCCATAGCGGGAGGGCCCGTGAGACCCAGTACTTC
CASSFHSGRARETQYF
>many|12|-|TRBJ2-7|TRBV12-5
TGTGCTAGTGGTGTGGACGGTGGGGAGCAGTACTTC
CASGVDGGEQYF
>few|13|-|TRBJ1-4|TRBV30
TGTGCCTGGACCAACAGGGTTGACGAAAAACTGTTTTTT
CAWTNRVDEKLFF
>-|15|-|TRBJ2-3|TRBV7-3
TGTGCCAGCAGCTTGGAGGGACGCACCACAGATACGCAGTATTTT
CASSLEGRTTDTQYF
>few|13|-|TRBJ1-5|TRBV4-1
TGCGCCAGCAGCCAACTTTCCAATCAGCCCCAGCATTTT
CASSQLSNQPQHF
>many|13|-|TRBJ1-1|TRBV2
TGTGCCAGCAGAAACGCCGGGGTTACTGAAGCTTTCTTT
CASRNAGVTEAFF
>many|14|-|TRBJ2-4|TRBV28
TGTGCCAGCAGCCCCGACAGGCGTAAAAACATTCAGTACTTC
CASSPDRRKNIQYF
>many|14|TRBD1|TRBJ1-5|TRBV2
TGTGCCAGCAGACTGACAGGGGGAGATCAGCCCCAGCATTTT
CASRLTGGDQPQHF
>many|14|-|TRBJ1-2|TRBV5-6
TGTGCCAGCAGCTCTGGAACTTGGGGAGAGGGCTACACCTTC
CASSSGTWGEGYTF
>few|13|-|TRBJ2-3|TRBV20-1
TGCAGTGCCACCGGGCCCCAAACAGATACGCAGTATTTT
CSATGPQTDTQYF
>-|15|-|TRBJ1-5|TRBV19
TGTGCCAGTAGTTGGCAGGGGAGGAGGGATCAGCCCCAGCATTTT
CASSWQGRRDQPQHF
>-|15|-|TRBJ2-7|TRBV5-1
TGCGCCAGCAGCTTTTGGCAGGGACCTATGTACGAGCAGTACTTC
CASSFWQGPMYEQYF
>many|13|-|TRBJ2-7|TRBV11-2
TGTGCCAGCAGTTTATCGGGAGAAGGTGAGCAGTACTTC
CASSLSGEGEQYF
>many|13|-|TRBJ1-1|TRBV30
TGTGCCTGGAGAACCACACAGAACACTGAAGCTTTCTTT
CAWRTTQNTEAFF
>few|14|TRBD1|TRBJ1-1|TRBV19
TGTGCCAGTAGTATTACAGGGGTGGACACTGAAGCTTTCTTT
CASSITGVDTEAFF
>-|15|TRBD1|TRBJ1-1|TRBV27
TGTGCCAGCAGCCAGACAGGGGCGATGAACACTGAAGCTTTCTTT
CASSQTGAMNTEAFF
>-|18|TRBD2|TRBJ2-3|TRBV28
TGTGCCAGCAGTTTAATTGTGGGAGGGCCCCCTTTCGGAGATACGCAGTATTTT
CASSLIVGGPPFGDTQYF
>many|11|-|TRBJ1-5|TRBV28
TGTGCCAGCCGTTCCGGGCAGCCCCAGCATTTT
CASRSGQPQHF
>few|15|TRBD1|TRBJ2-7|TRBV11-2
TGTGCCAGCAGCTTAGCCGGGACAGATCGCTACGAGCAGTACTTC
CASSLAGTDRYEQYF
>-|16|TRBD1|TRBJ2-7|TRBV5-4
TGTGCCAGCTCCCGGACAGGGGTCCCAATACTCTACGAGCAGTACTTC
CASSRTGVPILYEQYF
>few|15|-|TRBJ2-7|TRBV5-1
TGCGCCAGCAGCTTGGGGGTAGGGTTAGGCTACGAGCAGTACTTC
CASSLGVGLGYEQYF
>few|15|-|TRBJ1-5|TRBV15
TGTGCCACCAGCAGAGATCGGTTGGGGGGCCAGCCCCAGCATTTT
CATSRDRLGGQPQHF
>few|14|-|TRBJ1-5|TRBV9
TGTGCCAGCAGCGTATCCTGGGAGGATCAGCCCCAGCATTTT
CASSVSWEDQPQHF
>-|18|-|TRBJ2-6|TRBV6-1
TGTGCCAGCAGCTTCTTTGGGGCCAGTACCTCTGGGGCCAACGTCCTGACTTTC
CASSFFGASTSGANVLTF
>many|14|-|TRBJ1-6|TRBV7-9
TGTGCCAGCAGCTTAGAAGCCTATAATTCACCCCTCCACTTT
CASSLEAYNSPLHF
>many|14|TRBD1|TRBJ2-5|TRBV25-1
TGTGCCAGCAGTGACGGGACAGGGCGGGAGACCCAGTACTTC
CASSDGTGRETQYF
>many|15|-|TRBJ1-5|TRBV28
TGTGCCAGCAGTCGATCCGGGCTCTACAATCAGCCCCAGCATTTT
CASSRSGLYNQPQHF
>many|16|-|TRBJ1-2|TRBV29-1
TGCAGCGTTGAAACTTGGGGACTTCCTGGGGACTATGGCTACACCTTC
CSVETWGLPGDYGYTF
>few|16|TRBD2|TRBJ2-7|TRBV4-1
TGCGCCAGCAGCCAAATGACTAGCGGGATAGCCTACGAGCAGTACTTC
CASSQMTSGIAYEQYF
>few|14|TRBD1|TRBJ2-2|TRBV9
TGTGCCAGCAGTTACACAGGGGGATCCGGGGAGCTGTTTTTT
CASSYTGGSGELFF
>many|15|-|TRBJ1-5|TRBV6-1
TGTGCCAGCAGTCTTCAGCAGTGGGGCAATCAGCCCCAGCATTTT
CASSLQQWGNQPQHF
>-|16|-|TRBJ2-1|TRBV5-1
TGCGCCAGCAGCTTGAATATGGTTCTAGCAAGCCTTGAGCAGTTCTTC
CASSLNMVLASLEQFF
>many|15|-|TRBJ2-5|TRBV28
TGTGCCAGCAGCGCCGACGGAAGGGGCGGCGAGACCCAGTACTTC
CASSADGRGGETQYF
>-|16|-|TRBJ1-5|TRBV7-9
TGTGCCAGCAGCTTAGCATCCGGTTCCTGGGATCAGCCCCAGCATTTT
CASSLASGSWDQPQHF
>many|14|-|TRBJ1-4|TRBV11-2
TGTGCCAGCAGCTTATTGGGTCTTGGTGAAAAACTGTTTTTT
CASSLLGLGEKLFF
>many|14|TRBD1|TRBJ2-7|TRBV12-3/TRBV12-4
TGTGCCAGCAGCCTCGGGACAGAGGCGTACGAGCAGTACTTC
CASSLGTEAYEQYF
>many|14|-|TRBJ1-2|TRBV7-9
TGTGCCAGCAGCTTAGGGGACGGATACTATGGCTACACCTTC
CASSLGDGYYGYTF
>many|13|-|TRBJ2-2|TRBV6-5
TGTGCCAGCAGTTACTCTAAGAGCGGGGAGCTGTTTTTT
CASSYSKSGELFF
>-|15|TRBD2|TRBJ2-1|TRBV6-5
TGTGCCAGCAGTTATTCACTAGCGGGTAACAATGAGCAGTTCTTC
CASSYSLAGNNEQFF
>many|15|TRBD2|TRBJ2-7|TRBV6-1
TGTGCCAGCAGTCCGACCGCGGGAGGGGTCCACGAGCAGTACTTC
CASSPTAGGVHEQYF
>few|16|-|TRBJ2-7|TRBV29-1
TGCAGCGTTGGCAACAGGGTAAGGGGATTAACCTACGAGCAGTACTTC
CSVGNRVRGLTYEQYF
>-|15|-|TRBJ2-7|TRBV27
TGTGCCAGCAGAGATGGCGGGACAGCGGCATACGAGCAGTACTTC
CASRDGGTAAYEQYF
>-|14|TRBD2|TRBJ2-1|TRBV11-2
TGTGCCAGCAGCCAGACGACTAGCTCGAATGAGCAGTTCTTC
CASSQTTSSNEQFF
>many|16|-|TRBJ2-6|TRBV6-5
TGTGCCAGCAGTTACTCGAGCAGGGCTGGGGCCAACGTCCTGACTTTC
CASSYSSRAGANVLTF
>-|15|TRBD2|TRBJ2-3|TRBV5-1
TGCGCCAGCAGCTTTAGCGGGAGTTTTACAGATACGCAGTATTTT
CASSFSGSFTDTQYF